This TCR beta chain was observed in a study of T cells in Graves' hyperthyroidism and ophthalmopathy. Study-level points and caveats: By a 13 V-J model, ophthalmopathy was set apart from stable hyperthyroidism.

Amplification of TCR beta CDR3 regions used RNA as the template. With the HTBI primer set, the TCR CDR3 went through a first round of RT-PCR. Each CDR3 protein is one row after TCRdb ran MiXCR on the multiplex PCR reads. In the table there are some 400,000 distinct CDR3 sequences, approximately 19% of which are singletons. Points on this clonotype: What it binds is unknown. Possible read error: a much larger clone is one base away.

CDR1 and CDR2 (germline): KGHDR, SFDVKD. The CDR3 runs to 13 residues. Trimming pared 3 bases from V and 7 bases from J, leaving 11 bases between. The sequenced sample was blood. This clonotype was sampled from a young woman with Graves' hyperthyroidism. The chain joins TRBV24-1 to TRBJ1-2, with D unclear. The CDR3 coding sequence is TGTGCCACCAGTGATCCCCCGAACCGTGGCTACACCTTC. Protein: CATSDPPNRGYTF.